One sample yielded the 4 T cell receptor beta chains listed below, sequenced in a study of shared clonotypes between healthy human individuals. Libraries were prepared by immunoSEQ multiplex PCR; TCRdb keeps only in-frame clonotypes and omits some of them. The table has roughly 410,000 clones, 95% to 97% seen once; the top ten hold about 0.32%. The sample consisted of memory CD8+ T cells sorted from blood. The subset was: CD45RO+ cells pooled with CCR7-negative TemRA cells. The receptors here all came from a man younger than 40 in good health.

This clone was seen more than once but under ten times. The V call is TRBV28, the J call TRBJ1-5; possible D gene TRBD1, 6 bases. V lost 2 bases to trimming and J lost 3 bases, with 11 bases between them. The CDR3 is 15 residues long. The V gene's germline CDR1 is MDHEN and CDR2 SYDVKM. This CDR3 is CASSLERQVNQPQHF. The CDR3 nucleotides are TGTGCCAGCAGTTTAGAAAGACAGGTCAATCAGCCCCAGCATTTT. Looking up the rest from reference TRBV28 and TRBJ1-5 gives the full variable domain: DVKVTQSSRYLVKRTGEKVFLECVQDMDHENMFWYRQDPGLGLRLIYFSYDVKMKEKGDIPEGYSVSREKKERFSLILESASTNQTSMYLCASSLERQVNQPQHFGDGTRLSIL.

The CDR3 DNA follows: TGTGCCATCAGTGAGTACGACAGGGACAATCAGCCCCAGCATTTT. Amino acids: CAISEYDRDNQPQHF. The V gene is TRBV10-3, the J gene TRBJ1-5; 7 bases map to TRBD1. V lost 1 base to trimming and J lost 3 bases; unmatched junction nucleotides: 3. There are 15 residues in the CDR3. Germline-derived CDR1 and CDR2 are ENHRY and SYGVKD.

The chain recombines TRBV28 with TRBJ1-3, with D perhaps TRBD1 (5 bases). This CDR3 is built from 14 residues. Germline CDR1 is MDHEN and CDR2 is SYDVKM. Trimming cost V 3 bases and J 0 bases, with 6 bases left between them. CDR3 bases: TGTGCCAGCAGTTTTACAGGCTCTGGAAACACCATATATTTT. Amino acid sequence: CASSFTGSGNTIYF. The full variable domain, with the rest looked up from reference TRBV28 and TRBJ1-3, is DVKVTQSSRYLVKRTGEKVFLECVQDMDHENMFWYRQDPGLGLRLIYFSYDVKMKEKGDIPEGYSVSREKKERFSLILESASTNQTSMYLCASSFTGSGNTIYFGEGSWLTVV.

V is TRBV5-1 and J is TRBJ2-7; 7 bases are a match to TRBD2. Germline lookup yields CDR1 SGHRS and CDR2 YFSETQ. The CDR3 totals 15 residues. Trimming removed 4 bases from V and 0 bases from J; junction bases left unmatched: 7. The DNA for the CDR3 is TGCGCCAGCAGCGGAACAGCGGGGCCCTCCTACGAGCAGTACTTC. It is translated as CASSGTAGPSYEQYF.